Sequencing of this T cell receptor (beta chain) was carried out in a study of shared clonotypes between healthy human individuals. Study-level findings and limits: Blood alone was sampled, and tissue repertoires likely differ.

The CDR3 extends over 14 amino acids. V lost 5 bases to trimming and J lost 8 bases; unmatched junction nucleotides: 8. Germline-derived CDR1 and CDR2 are MNHEY and SVGAGI. On this clone: The antigen is undetermined.

Sequencing used immunoSEQ multiplex PCR; TCRdb keeps in-frame clones, though not all of them. The repertoire consists of 1.6 million or so clones, with approximately 98.5% occurring once and the leading ten covering 0.36%. This sequence was found in a man aged 30 to 45 in good health. This chain links TRBV6-5 with TRBJ2-4, with 8 bases matching TRBD2. What was sequenced was naive CD4+ T cells sorted from blood. Noted subset: CD45RA+ positively selected. CDR3 DNA sequence: TGTGCCAGCAGTCCCAGCGGGAGAATGGACATTCAGTACTTC. Translating gives CASSPSGRMDIQYF.